This is a list of T cell receptor beta chains from one sample in a study of CD8 T cells in ankylosing spondylitis. From the 5' RACE reads, TCRdb called clonotypes with MiXCR, one entry per CDR3 protein. The repertoire consists of about 240,000 distinct CDR3 sequences, with around 9.1% occurring once and the leading ten covering 6.8%. The specimen sequenced was blood, either unsorted or a sorted T cell fraction (not recorded which). The source is a male donor with ankylosing spondylitis or in good health (not recorded which). Both conserved end residues are part of each CDR3. The order of the fields is J gene, clone size, V gene, D gene, CDR3 protein, CDR3 DNA. The D gene is left open where the match is weak. A row's size may be missing; if present it is once, few, many or a size class.

j_gene: TRBJ2-3
abundance: NA
v_gene: TRBV7-6
d_gene: NA
CDR3aa: CASSSSGARADTQYF
CDR3nt: TGTGCCAGCAGCTCCAGCGGCGCTCGGGCGGATACGCAGTATTTT

j_gene: TRBJ1-5
abundance: few
v_gene: TRBV7-2
d_gene: NA
CDR3aa: CASSSGGWPNQPQHF
CDR3nt: TGTGCCAGCAGCTCGGGGGGGTGGCCCAATCAGCCCCAGCATTTT

j_gene: TRBJ2-3
abundance: many
v_gene: TRBV5-1
d_gene: NA
CDR3aa: CASSLEQARDTQYF
CDR3nt: TGCGCCAGCAGCTTGGAACAGGCCCGGGATACGCAGTATTTT

j_gene: TRBJ2-3
abundance: many
v_gene: TRBV7-2
d_gene: NA
CDR3aa: CASSLELRLPGTDTQYF
CDR3nt: TGTGCCAGCAGCTTAGAGCTGAGGTTGCCCGGCACAGATACGCAGTATTTT

j_gene: TRBJ2-1
abundance: few
v_gene: TRBV30
d_gene: NA
CDR3aa: CAWSLSSYNEQFF
CDR3nt: TGTGCCTGGAGTCTGAGCTCCTACAATGAGCAGTTCTTC

j_gene: TRBJ1-5
abundance: many
v_gene: TRBV12-3/TRBV12-4
d_gene: NA
CDR3aa: CASRIGTGGQPQHF
CDR3nt: TGTGCCAGCAGGATTGGGACCGGTGGGCAGCCCCAGCATTTT

j_gene: TRBJ1-2
abundance: few
v_gene: TRBV20-1
d_gene: NA
CDR3aa: CSARATQVYGYTF
CDR3nt: TGCAGTGCTAGAGCGACACAAGTCTATGGCTACACCTTC

j_gene: TRBJ1-2
abundance: many
v_gene: TRBV20-1
d_gene: NA
CDR3aa: CSARSWTDLNYGYTF
CDR3nt: TGCAGTGCTAGATCTTGGACAGACCTGAACTATGGCTACACCTTC

j_gene: TRBJ2-3
abundance: many
v_gene: TRBV6-5
d_gene: NA
CDR3aa: CASSYRFATDTQYF
CDR3nt: TGTGCCAGCAGTTACCGATTCGCCACAGATACGCAGTATTTT

j_gene: TRBJ2-7
abundance: many
v_gene: TRBV5-6
d_gene: TRBD2
CDR3aa: CASSLALGLADSYEQYF
CDR3nt: TGTGCCAGCAGCTTGGCCTTGGGGCTAGCGGACTCCTACGAGCAGTACTTC